Below, 12 T cell receptor beta chains from the same sample are listed, as sequenced in a study of cytomegalovirus exposure and HLA in healthy donors. PCR used 60 Vbeta primers and 13 Jbeta primers. The assay was immunoSEQ multiplex PCR, and TCRdb's table has in-frame clones only and misses some. The profile shows about 150,000 clones, about 80% of them singletons. Material for sequencing was PBMCs. The receptors were sampled from a man between 40 and 49 years old in good health and CMV-seropositive.

The chain couples TRBV9 to TRBJ1-4; D unresolved. Per the germline V gene, CDR1 is SGDLS and CDR2 is YYNGEE. The CDR3 is 14 residues long. The V end lost 4 bases, the J end lost 3 bases, and 10 bases lay between the germline ends. CDR3 nucleotides: TGTGCCAGCAGCTCTGGCACCGCTAATGAAAAACTGTTTTTT. Protein product: CASSSGTANEKLFF.

This clone was counted many times. The chain combines TRBV19 with TRBJ1-5, with TRBD1 as a possible D gene (6 bases). V lost 6 bases and J 1 base, leaving 13 bases between the germline ends. This CDR3 contains 15 residues. The germline CDR1 and CDR2 sequences are LNHDA and SQIVND (reference sequence). CDR3 coding DNA: TGTGCCAGTAGCCTATTGGGGGCCAGCAATCAGCCCCAGCATTTT. Translated: CASSLLGASNQPQHF.

The chain is built from TRBV18 and TRBJ2-1, with 9 bases matching TRBD2. The CDR3 runs 14 residues. After removal of 5 bases from V and 8 bases from J, the junction contained 7 bases not matched to a gene. The germline V gene has CDR1 KGHSH and CDR2 LQKENI. The CDR3 is CASSIAGDNYEQFF. CDR3 coding DNA: TGTGCCAGCTCAATAGCGGGAGACAACTATGAGCAGTTCTTC.

The chain couples TRBV15 to TRBJ2-5, with D unclear. V lost 5 bases and J 1 base, leaving 11 bases between the germline ends. This CDR3 contains 14 residues. Germline V gene data show CDR1 as LNHNV and CDR2 as YYDKDF (reference sequence). The CDR3 nucleotides read TGTGCCACCAGCGCCCGACTGGGCCAAGAGACCCAGTACTTC. Translated, it gives CATSARLGQETQYF.

This clone was counted only a few times. The V call is TRBV2, the J call TRBJ1-3, with D uncertain. V lost 10 bases to trimming and J lost 0 bases, with 7 bases between them. The CDR3 has 12 amino acids. The germline CDR1 and CDR2 sequences are SNHLY and FYNNEI. The CDR3 DNA is TGTGCCAAAAAGAGCTCTGGAAACACCATATATTTT. It specifies CAKKSSGNTIYF.

This rearrangement joins TRBV5-1 to TRBJ1-2, with no clear D. The CDR3 spans 15 residues. Per the germline V gene, CDR1 is SGHRS and CDR2 is YFSETQ. V was cut by 0 bases and J by 3 bases, with 12 bases left in between. DNA for the CDR3: TGCGCCAGCAGCTTGGGTCCCGGGATCGACTATGGCTACACCTTC. Encoded protein: CASSLGPGIDYGYTF.

This chain uses TRBV6-5 with TRBJ1-3; TRBD1 agrees at 9 bases. CDR1 and CDR2 (germline): MNHEY, SVGAGI. This CDR3 spans 15 amino acids. The J segment lost 2 bases and the V segment lost 6 bases, leaving 5 bases of the junction unmatched. Here the CDR3 DNA reads TGTGCCAGCAGCCGGGGGACAGGGACTGGAAACACCATATATTTT. It codes for CASSRGTGTGNTIYF.

The chain links TRBV27 to TRBJ2-5; weak D call: TRBD2 (7 bases). V lost 5 bases and J lost 2, with 15 bases in between. The CDR3 consists of 15 residues. Germline loops: CDR1 MNHEY, CDR2 SMNVEV (reference sequence). The CDR3: CASSPGLGGQETQYF. CDR3 in DNA: TGTGCCAGCAGTCCAGGACTAGGGGGGCAAGAGACCCAGTACTTC.

The gene calls are TRBV27 and TRBJ2-3; TRBD2 matches 8 bases. The trim removed 3 bases at V and 5 bases at J, leaving 13 bases unmatched. Germline lookup yields CDR1 MNHEY and CDR2 SMNVEV (reference sequence). The CDR3 extends over 17 amino acids. CDR3 coding DNA: TGTGCCAGCAGTTTCCCCCACAAGGCGGGAGGCGTAGATACGCAGTATTTT. Translating it yields CASSFPHKAGGVDTQYF.

The V and J genes are TRBV19 and TRBJ2-7; 11 bases match TRBD2. Trimming took 4 bases from V and 3 from J; bases not matched to a gene: 5. The CDR3 has 15 amino acids. The germline gives CDR1 LNHDA, CDR2 SQIVND (reference sequence). CDR3 nucleotides: TGTGCCAGTAGTACCCAAGGGACTAGCGGCTACGAGCAGTACTTC. It codes for CASSTQGTSGYEQYF.

The chain joins TRBV5-1 to TRBJ2-3, with 9 positions matching TRBD1. The CDR3 has 15 residues. The V gene end was trimmed by 4 bases and the J gene end by 6 bases; junction bases not matched to a gene: 9. The germline V gene encodes CDR1 SGHRS and CDR2 YFSETQ. Here the CDR3 DNA reads TGCGCCAGCAGCGATGTACAGGGGGCGATGGATACGCAGTATTTT. Amino acid sequence: CASSDVQGAMDTQYF.

The genes are TRBV18 and TRBJ2-5; TRBD2 aligns across 9 bases. Germline values: CDR1 KGHSH, CDR2 LQKENI. J was trimmed by 1 base and V by 8 bases; bases with no gene match: 5. There are 14 residues in the CDR3. The CDR3 protein is CASLETSGQETQYF. CDR3 in DNA: TGTGCCAGCCTCGAGACTAGCGGCCAAGAGACCCAGTACTTC.